This is a list of T cell receptor beta chains from one sample in a study of T cells in Graves' hyperthyroidism and ophthalmopathy. MiXCR was run by TCRdb on the multiplex PCR reads, yielding one entry per CDR3 protein. The sample shows 250,000 to 400,000 distinct CDR3 sequences, approximately 13% of them seen only once. Sequenced material: blood. Every receptor here comes from a woman between 40 and 55 years old with Graves' ophthalmopathy. The conserved cysteine and the conserved F or W are not part of the CDR3 here. A D gene is named only where the DNA matches it firmly. Not all rows give a size; the values are once, few, many and, for expanded clones, a class.

V gene: TRBV5-1
clone size: .
D gene: .
CDR3 protein: ASSLSPSGANVLT

V gene: TRBV20-1
clone size: .
D gene: TRBD1
CDR3 protein: SARGPGGNYGYT

V gene: TRBV19
clone size: .
D gene: .
CDR3 protein: ASSPGHEAF

V gene: TRBV19
clone size: many
D gene: TRBD1
CDR3 protein: ATAGTVEAF

V gene: TRBV5-8
clone size: many
D gene: TRBD1
CDR3 protein: ASSSRRVQGDYGYT

V gene: TRBV20-1
clone size: many
D gene: TRBD2
CDR3 protein: SASGGEDYNEQF

V gene: TRBV27
clone size: many
D gene: .
CDR3 protein: ASSSRTVTYMNTEAF

V gene: TRBV12-3/TRBV12-4
clone size: .
D gene: .
CDR3 protein: ASSFRLGPTFGKLF

V gene: TRBV15
clone size: many
D gene: .
CDR3 protein: ATSRDSPGSTEAF

V gene: TRBV7-6
clone size: .
D gene: .
CDR3 protein: ASSLVANSIEQY

V gene: TRBV20-1
clone size: many
D gene: .
CDR3 protein: SARDGAGGSEQY

V gene: TRBV7-2
clone size: many
D gene: TRBD2
CDR3 protein: ASSLVGWSGGSYEQY

V gene: TRBV7-7
clone size: .
D gene: TRBD1
CDR3 protein: ASSPGTGPNEQF

V gene: TRBV10-3
clone size: many
D gene: TRBD1
CDR3 protein: AIRRTGTDEKLF

V gene: TRBV7-2
clone size: few
D gene: .
CDR3 protein: ASSLSATTENYGYT

V gene: TRBV5-1
clone size: .
D gene: TRBD2
CDR3 protein: ASSLTGLSRGAHEQY

V gene: TRBV11-2
clone size: many
D gene: .
CDR3 protein: ASSRRTGSLDTQY

V gene: TRBV6-2/TRBV6-3
clone size: .
D gene: TRBD1
CDR3 protein: ASSPWTGPSNQPQH

V gene: TRBV19
clone size: .
D gene: TRBD2
CDR3 protein: ASSIFSGRAGELF

V gene: TRBV6-5
clone size: many
D gene: TRBD1
CDR3 protein: ASSYRTGAGELF

V gene: TRBV9
clone size: .
D gene: TRBD2
CDR3 protein: ASSVGLAGGADTQY

V gene: TRBV5-1
clone size: .
D gene: .
CDR3 protein: ASSLGQGQVYGYT

V gene: TRBV10-1
clone size: many
D gene: .
CDR3 protein: ASEEGGSDTQY

V gene: TRBV6-6
clone size: many
D gene: .
CDR3 protein: ASSYLETQY

V gene: TRBV27
clone size: many
D gene: .
CDR3 protein: ASKGDYNEQF

V gene: TRBV11-1
clone size: many
D gene: .
CDR3 protein: ASSFYRDIGPSGNTIY

V gene: TRBV28
clone size: many
D gene: .
CDR3 protein: ASVDSYNEQF

V gene: TRBV7-9
clone size: many
D gene: .
CDR3 protein: ASSLGVGNYGYT

V gene: TRBV6-1
clone size: many
D gene: .
CDR3 protein: ASSSGTASAF

V gene: TRBV19
clone size: .
D gene: .
CDR3 protein: ASSPGYEQF

V gene: TRBV30
clone size: few
D gene: .
CDR3 protein: AWIPKARGWYEQY

V gene: TRBV6-1
clone size: few
D gene: .
CDR3 protein: ASRTDYGTDTQY